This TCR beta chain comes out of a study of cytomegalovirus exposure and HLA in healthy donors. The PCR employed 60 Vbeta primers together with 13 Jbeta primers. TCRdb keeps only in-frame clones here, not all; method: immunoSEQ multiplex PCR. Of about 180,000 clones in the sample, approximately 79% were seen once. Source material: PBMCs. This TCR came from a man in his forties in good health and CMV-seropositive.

CDR3: CASSSTRSEQYF. For the CDR3, the DNA is TGTGCCAGCAGCTCTACCCGGAGCGAGCAGTACTTC. This rearrangement joins TRBV11-2 to TRBJ2-7; D is unresolved. This CDR3 spans 12 amino acids. The germline V gene has CDR1 SGHAT and CDR2 FQNNGV. V lost 4 bases and J lost 6, with 10 bases in between.